A single T cell receptor beta chain is shown here with its context. Its antigen is not yet known. Within one base of it there is no much larger clone, and no base qualities were kept. Synthetic TCR analog templates were spiked into each PCR so that absolute template abundance could be estimated from read counts. The immunoSEQ assay was used to amplify TCRbeta CDR3 regions from genomic DNA with bias-controlled V and J gene primers. Rearranged TCRbeta segments were sequenced at approximately 20X coverage. In the paper's pipeline: Clustering was used to correct sequencing errors, and CDR3s were annotated against IMGT so that V, D and J genes could be assigned. Only productive TCRbeta rearrangements were used in downstream analyses, excluding out-of-frame or stop-codon sequences. Clonality was computed as one minus Shannon entropy normalized by the log of the number of unique productive sequences. Fisher's exact test with Benjamini-Hochberg correction, at a threshold of adjusted p below 0.01, was used to find clones that differed between time points or between blood and tumor. TCRdb mirrors the immuneACCESS table, restricted to in-frame sequences. Some clones are absent from its copies; in checked studies, under half trace to an unresolved V gene, and the reason for the others is unknown. V and J calls and clone size are copied from that table; D and trimming were computed from the DNA. The sample has roughly 17,000 clones on record, 70% to 90% of them singletons. The ten most abundant clones make up roughly 13% of the sample.

The data were taken from a study of PD-L1 blockade in urothelial cancer (dated by TCRdb to 2016 to 2017). In the study overall: Every patient began therapy in the mid-2010s and was given atezolizumab 1,200 mg intravenously every 3 weeks. Pretreatment tumor samples, along with matched peripheral blood serially collected before and after atezolizumab treatment, were subjected to TCR sequencing. Pretreatment blood TCR-seq was available for twenty-nine patients, at least one posttreatment blood collection was obtained for about 24 patients, and tumor TCR-seq was available for about 24 patients. Durable clinical benefit was defined as a progression-free survival longer than 6 months, and TCR features were additionally tested against progression-free survival and overall survival. Blood samples gave median yields of roughly 150,000 T cells and some 84,000 unique TCRs, along with a median clonality of around 0.08. Blood samples were analyzed at two time points: 3 weeks after treatment start (second dose) and 6 weeks after treatment start. In the same patients who had TCR sequencing, pretreatment tumors also underwent whole exome sequencing and RNA sequencing. Somatic, immune and clinical correlates of response to PD-L1 blockade with atezolizumab in urothelial cancer were the focus of an exploratory multi-omic analysis. About nine tenths of the roughly 29 patients were identified as males with urothelial cancer of bladder origin, and a prior smoking history was reported by 18 of 29 patients. An ECOG performance status of 0 or 1 was recorded for the patients, and 0 to 3 prior chemotherapy regimens had been received by the patients. Eight to ten patients achieved durable clinical benefit and some 21 did not.

According to the germline V gene (reference sequence), CDR1 reads MNHEY and CDR2 reads SMNVEV. Germline trimming amounts to 5 bases on V and 7 bases on J, with 7 as the count of junction bases outside the gene matches. The CDR3 spans 14 residues, from the cysteine through the phenylalanine. The read is trimmed to its CDR3 DNA, 42 bases read in frame from base 1. Reading the label with the study, this specimen's time point is: pretreatment peripheral blood. A total of under 30 patients with locally advanced or metastatic urothelial carcinoma, treated at Memorial Sloan Kettering on a trial protocol, made up the cohort. Peripheral blood mononuclear cells were collected pretreatment and during treatment, at between 1 and 8 total time points per patient. The Qiagen DNeasy Blood extraction kit was used to purify genomic DNA from total PBMCs and tumor samples. PBMCs were collected pretreatment and during treatment, and were isolated and stored as previously described.

Results and caveats for the whole study, not just this receptor: Because the sample size was small (n of about 30) and many exploratory analyses were performed, the results are intended to be hypothesis-generating. A pretreatment peripheral blood TCR clonality below the median was linked to improved progression-free and overall survival. At 3 weeks after the start of treatment, tumor-associated TCR clones in peripheral blood had expanded more in patients with durable benefit (n ≈ 20, p = 0.022).

This sample comprised PBMCs, obtained around atezolizumab (anti-PD-L1) treatment. The clonotype originates from an older man with urothelial cancer. The chain joins TRBV27 to TRBJ2-4; TRBD1 aligns with 8 central bases. The CDR3 region: CASSPGQGFNIQYF. The nucleotide sequence reads TGTGCCAGCAGTCCCGGACAGGGTTTTAACATTCAGTACTTC.